This T cell receptor beta chain was sequenced during a study of CD8 T cells in ankylosing spondylitis. Study-wide results and caveats: Before this, some motif variants had been reported in reactive arthritis synovial fluid and blood. A motif of fewer than ten highly homologous TCR beta variants was seen as apparently characteristic of ankylosing spondylitis blood.

Trimming took 2 bases from V and 4 from J; bases not matched to a gene: 4. The CDR3 extends over 14 amino acids. Germline lookup yields CDR1 LGHDT and CDR2 YNNKEL (reference sequence). The table lists this clonotype with a few counts. Its specificity is unknown. TCR beta libraries were made by quantitative 5'-RACE with molecular barcodes. Using its own MiXCR run on the 5' RACE reads, TCRdb lists one record per CDR3 protein. The top ten clones hold 0.89% of a sample with 350,000 to 450,000 distinct CDR3 sequences, roughly 27% of them seen once. The TCR comes from a male donor with ankylosing spondylitis. Sequenced material: blood, either unsorted or a sorted T cell fraction (not recorded which). This rearrangement joins TRBV3-1 to TRBJ1-2, with 7 bases fitting TRBD1. This CDR3 reads CASSQTGVPYGYTF. CDR3 nucleotides: TGTGCCAGCAGCCAAACAGGGGTTCCCTATGGCTACACCTTC. The full variable domain, rest sourced from reference TRBV3-1 and TRBJ1-2, is DTAVSQTPKYLVTQMGNDKSIKCEQNLGHDTMYWYKQDSKKFLKIMFSYNNKELIINETVPNRFSPKSPDKAHLNLHINSLELGDSAVYFCASSQTGVPYGYTFGSGTRLTVV.